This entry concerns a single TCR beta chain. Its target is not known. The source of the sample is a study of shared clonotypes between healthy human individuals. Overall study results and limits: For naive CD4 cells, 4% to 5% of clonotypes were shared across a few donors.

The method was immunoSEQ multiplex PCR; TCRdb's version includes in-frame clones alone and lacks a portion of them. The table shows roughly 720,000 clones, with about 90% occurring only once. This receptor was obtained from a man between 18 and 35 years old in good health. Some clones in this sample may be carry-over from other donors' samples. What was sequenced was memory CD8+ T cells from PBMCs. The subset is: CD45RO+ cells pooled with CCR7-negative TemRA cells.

CDR3 sequence: CASSLGGIYNEQFF. In DNA form, the CDR3 reads TGTGCCAGCAGCTTAGGCGGGATCTACAATGAGCAGTTCTTC. V usage is TRBV7-9 and J usage is TRBJ2-1, with D perhaps matching TRBD2 (6 bases). Trimming cost V 1 base and J 3 bases, with 7 bases left between them. CDR1 and CDR2 from the germline V gene are SEHNR and FQNEAQ (reference sequence). The CDR3 totals 14 residues.